This TCR beta chain comes out of a study of cytomegalovirus exposure and HLA in healthy donors. On this clone itself: What it binds is unknown. Distinct nucleotide sequences in the sample also encode this CDR3.

A multiplex PCR was run with 60 Vbeta primers and 13 Jbeta primers. The protocol was immunoSEQ multiplex PCR, while the TCRdb copy is restricted to in-frame clones and leaves out a portion. Of 110,000 to 150,000 clones listed, roughly 80% are singletons. V lost 2 bases and J lost 2, with 6 bases in between. CDR3 size: 13 residues. Germline CDR1 and CDR2: KGHSH and LQKENI. Findings and limits, study-wide: Roughly even sequencing depth across donors was the assumption behind the presence/absence analyses. The study labeled 150 to 200 TCR beta chains cytomegalovirus-associated.

The clonotype was recovered from a male donor in good health and CMV-seronegative. Sequencing input: PBMCs. The chain recombines TRBV18 with TRBJ1-1; a possible D gene is TRBD1 (5 bases). For the CDR3, the DNA is TGTGCCAGCTCACCAGGGGCCAACACTGAAGCTTTCTTT. It specifies CASSPGANTEAFF.